Given below is one TCR beta chain in context. The target antigen is unknown. This entry comes from a study of post-analysis software for immune sequencing data. Turning to the study itself: In terms of disease course, relapsing-remitting, secondary progressive and progressive-relapsing multiple sclerosis were included. Study conclusions and caveats: Compared with controls, patients showed significantly lower normalized Chao1 diversity. Patients used several TRBV segments, including TRBV5-6, TRBV5-1 and TRBV20-1, more often than controls.

The germline CDR1 and CDR2 sequences are ENHRY and SYGVKD. The CDR3 sequence is 13 residues long. V was clipped by 0 bases and J by 1 base, with 3 bases between them. Unique molecular identifiers tagged the TCR beta cDNA libraries. About 500,000 cDNA molecules were obtained per 1 to 10 million input T cells. TCRdb re-analysed the PCR reads in MiXCR, keeping a single row per CDR3 protein. The table has about 400,000 distinct CDR3 sequences, around 37% seen once. This chain uses TRBV10-3 with TRBJ1-1; D ambiguous. Sequencing was performed on blood. This receptor was taken from a girl between 5 and 17 years old with multiple sclerosis. This CDR3 is CAISESANTEAFF. The DNA of the CDR3 is TGTGCCATCAGTGAGTCAGCGAACACTGAAGCTTTCTTT.